This T cell receptor (beta chain) was sequenced during a study of T cell responses to AZD1222 COVID-19 vaccine. Study-level points and caveats: Females made up more of the donors, who were largely white British, and clonal diversity may have come out too low.

CDR3 length: 16 amino acids. Germline V lookup: CDR1 SGDLS, CDR2 YYNGEE. The trim removed 0 bases at V and 4 bases at J, leaving 6 bases unmatched. Regarding this clone: Its target is not known.

The assay was immunoSEQ multiplex PCR, and TCRdb's table has in-frame clones only and misses some. The data contain approximately 99,000 clones, just over 90% of them singletons. The rearrangement joins TRBV9 to TRBJ1-3, with 8 bases matching TRBD1. The receptor was isolated from an adult who received the AZD1222 COVID-19 vaccine. Sample: peripheral blood, taken 28 days after the second AZD1222 dose. The CDR3 DNA reads as TGTGCCAGCAGCGTAGGGGGGACAGGTGCCGGAAACACCATATATTTT. It is translated as CASSVGGTGAGNTIYF. Looking up the rest from reference TRBV9 and TRBJ1-3 gives the full variable domain: DSGVTQTPKHLITATGQRVTLRCSPRSGDLSVYWYQQSLDQGLQFLIQYYNGEERAKGNILERFSAQQFPDLHSELNLSSLELGDSALYFCASSVGGTGAGNTIYFGEGSWLTVV.